These 2 T cell receptor beta chains came from one sample sequenced in a study of blood T cell repertoires in COVID-19. The method was immunoSEQ multiplex PCR; TCRdb's version includes in-frame clones alone and lacks a portion of them. The sample records about 98,000 clones, almost 85% being singletons. The source material was peripheral blood. Receptors originate from a man aged 40-49 years with active or convalescent COVID-19.

This clone was seen only once. This chain's CDR3 is CASTKSGTRAKNIQYF. DNA for the CDR3: TGTGCCAGTACCAAATCCGGGACTAGGGCCAAAAACATTCAGTACTTC. The chain employs TRBV19 and TRBJ2-4; 8 bases agree with TRBD2. Germline loops: CDR1 LNHDA, CDR2 SQIVND (reference sequence). The junction had 9 bases not matched to a gene; V was cut back by 7 bases and J by 1 base. The CDR3 runs to 16 residues.

The V gene is TRBV7-9, the J gene TRBJ2-7; D unresolved. The CDR3 has 12 residues. Trimming cost V 1 base and J 1 base, with 2 bases left between them. Germline V gene sequence: CDR1 SEHNR, CDR2 FQNEAQ (reference sequence). The CDR3: CASSLVSYEQYF. The CDR3 DNA is TGTGCCAGCAGCTTAGTATCCTACGAGCAGTACTTC.